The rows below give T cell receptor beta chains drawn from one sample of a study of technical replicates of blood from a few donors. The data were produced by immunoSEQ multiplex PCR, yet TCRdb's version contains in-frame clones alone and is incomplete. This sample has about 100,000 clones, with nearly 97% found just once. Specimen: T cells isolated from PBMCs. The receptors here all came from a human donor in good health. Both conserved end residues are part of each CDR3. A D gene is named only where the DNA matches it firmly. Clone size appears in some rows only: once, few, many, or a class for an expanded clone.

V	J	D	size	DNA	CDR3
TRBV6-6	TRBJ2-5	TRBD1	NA	TGTGCCAGCAGTAAGACAGGGGGGGAGACCCAGTACTTC	CASSKTGGETQYF
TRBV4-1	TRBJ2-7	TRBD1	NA	TGCGCCAGCAGCCCCCGACAGGGGGCGAACGAGCAGTACTTC	CASSPRQGANEQYF
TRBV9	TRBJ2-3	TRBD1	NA	TGTGCCAGCAGCGTAGAGGGGACAGGGGGCTACACAGATACGCAGTATTTT	CASSVEGTGGYTDTQYF
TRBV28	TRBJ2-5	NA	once	TGTGCCAGTTTCCCAGGGGGGATGGGTGAGACCCAGTACTTC	CASFPGGMGETQYF
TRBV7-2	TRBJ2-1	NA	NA	TGTGCCAGTGCGTGGAGCGGGCAGTCCTACAATGAGCAGTTCTTC	CASAWSGQSYNEQFF
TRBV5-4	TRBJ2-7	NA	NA	TGTGCCAGCAGCTTGTATCTCAGCTCCTACGAGCAGTACTTC	CASSLYLSSYEQYF
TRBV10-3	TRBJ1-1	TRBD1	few	TGTGCCATCACCGGACAGGGGGACACTGAAGCTTTCTTT	CAITGQGDTEAFF
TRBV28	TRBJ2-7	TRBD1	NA	TGTGCCAGCAGTTCGCGCCGGACAGGGATATACTACGAGCAGTACTTC	CASSSRRTGIYYEQYF
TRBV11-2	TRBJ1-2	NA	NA	TGTGCCAGCAGCTTAGGGTGGGGGGACTATGGCTACACCTTC	CASSLGWGDYGYTF
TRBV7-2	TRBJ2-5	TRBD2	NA	TGTGCCAGCAGTGACAAGCGGGGGGGCCTAGGGAGAGAGACCCAGTACTTC	CASSDKRGGLGRETQYF
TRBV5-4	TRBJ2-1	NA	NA	TGTGCCAGCAGCAGAGTTATAAATGAGCAGTTCTTC	CASSRVINEQFF